The rows below give T cell receptor beta chains drawn from one sample of a study of beta chain features in type 1 diabetes. Generated by immunoSEQ multiplex PCR, the TCRdb table keeps only in-frame clones and is missing some. The sample includes hundreds of thousands of clones, around 15% seen only once; the top ten take less than 0.04%. The source material was naive CD4+ T cells from blood. The source is a man aged 18 to 35 with type 1 diabetes. Each CDR3 is given with its conserved first and last residue. The order of the fields is D gene, J gene, clone size, V gene, CDR3 DNA, CDR3 protein. D genes are given only for firm matches. Clone size is stated in some rows and not others, as once, few, many or a class when expanded.

d_call: NA
j_call: TRBJ1-5
clone_size: NA
v_call: TRBV28
cdr3_nt: TGTGCCAGCAGCGTCGGGTCAGATTCTTGGGGGCATAGCAATCAGCCCCAGCATTTT
cdr3_aa: CASSVGSDSWGHSNQPQHF

d_call: NA
j_call: TRBJ2-1
clone_size: few
v_call: TRBV25-1
cdr3_nt: TGTGCCAGCAGTGAACAGGGTGGGTGGGATGAGCAGTTCTTC
cdr3_aa: CASSEQGGWDEQFF

d_call: NA
j_call: TRBJ2-7
clone_size: NA
v_call: TRBV27
cdr3_nt: TGTGCCAGCAGCCCTGCCGTCCCCTACGAGCAGTACTTC
cdr3_aa: CASSPAVPYEQYF

d_call: NA
j_call: TRBJ2-2
clone_size: NA
v_call: TRBV21-1
cdr3_nt: TGTGCCCTCACGGGCGGGGAGCTGTTTTTT
cdr3_aa: CALTGGELFF

d_call: NA
j_call: TRBJ2-7
clone_size: NA
v_call: TRBV9
cdr3_nt: TGTGCCAGCAGCGTAGCTGGTAGCGATGCCTACGAGCAGTACTTC
cdr3_aa: CASSVAGSDAYEQYF

d_call: TRBD1
j_call: TRBJ1-2
clone_size: NA
v_call: TRBV4-1
cdr3_nt: TGCGCCAGCAGGACGACAGGGGAAACGGGCGGCTACACCTTC
cdr3_aa: CASRTTGETGGYTF

d_call: NA
j_call: TRBJ1-1
clone_size: few
v_call: TRBV6-4
cdr3_nt: TGTGCCAGCAGTCCAGGGCAGATGAACACTGAAGCTTTCTTT
cdr3_aa: CASSPGQMNTEAFF

d_call: NA
j_call: TRBJ1-5
clone_size: NA
v_call: TRBV9
cdr3_nt: TGTGCCAGCAGCGTAGGAGGGTACAATCAGCCCCAGCATTTT
cdr3_aa: CASSVGGYNQPQHF

d_call: TRBD1
j_call: TRBJ2-5
clone_size: few
v_call: TRBV7-9
cdr3_nt: TGTGCCAGCCTAGGAGGTCTGACAGGGGGTCAGGAGACCCAGTACTTC
cdr3_aa: CASLGGLTGGQETQYF

d_call: NA
j_call: TRBJ2-5
clone_size: few
v_call: TRBV5-4
cdr3_nt: TGTGCCAGCAGCTTCGGAACGGGGAGGAGAGAGACCCAGTACTTC
cdr3_aa: CASSFGTGRRETQYF

d_call: TRBD1
j_call: TRBJ2-7
clone_size: NA
v_call: TRBV7-2
cdr3_nt: TGTGCCAGCAGCTTAGTTTCTGGGACAGTCTACGAGCAGTACTTC
cdr3_aa: CASSLVSGTVYEQYF

d_call: NA
j_call: TRBJ1-1
clone_size: NA
v_call: TRBV29-1
cdr3_nt: TGCAGCGTCACCATGACGGTGAACACTGAAGCTTTCTTT
cdr3_aa: CSVTMTVNTEAFF

d_call: TRBD1
j_call: TRBJ2-3
clone_size: NA
v_call: TRBV29-1
cdr3_nt: TGCAGCGGTCGCGCGTCGGACAGGGACGATACGCAGTATTTT
cdr3_aa: CSGRASDRDDTQYF

d_call: TRBD1
j_call: TRBJ2-6
clone_size: NA
v_call: TRBV7-9
cdr3_nt: TGTGCCAGCAGCTCGACAGGGGGCATAGCTGGGGCCAACGTCCTGACTTTC
cdr3_aa: CASSSTGGIAGANVLTF

d_call: TRBD1
j_call: TRBJ2-7
clone_size: NA
v_call: TRBV25-1
cdr3_nt: TGTGCCAGCATCCCGGGACAGGGACGCGAGCAGTACTTC
cdr3_aa: CASIPGQGREQYF

d_call: NA
j_call: TRBJ2-3
clone_size: NA
v_call: TRBV7-8
cdr3_nt: TGTGCCAGCAGCTCCAATTGGGGTGGGAATACGCAGTATTTT
cdr3_aa: CASSSNWGGNTQYF

d_call: NA
j_call: TRBJ2-6
clone_size: NA
v_call: TRBV5-1
cdr3_nt: TGCGCCAGCAGCTTTAAGGGGGGCCCTGGGGCCAACGTCCTGACTTTC
cdr3_aa: CASSFKGGPGANVLTF

d_call: NA
j_call: TRBJ2-7
clone_size: NA
v_call: TRBV7-7
cdr3_nt: TGTGCTAGCAGCTTAGCCCACTACGAGCAGTACTTC
cdr3_aa: CASSLAHYEQYF

d_call: NA
j_call: TRBJ2-5
clone_size: NA
v_call: TRBV2
cdr3_nt: TGTGCCAGCAGATTGGGACTCCCCGAAGAGACCCAGTACTTC
cdr3_aa: CASRLGLPEETQYF

d_call: NA
j_call: TRBJ2-2
clone_size: NA
v_call: TRBV9
cdr3_nt: TGTGCCAGCAGCGTAGTTGGCGGGACTACCGGGGAGCTGTTTTTT
cdr3_aa: CASSVVGGTTGELFF

d_call: TRBD2
j_call: TRBJ2-3
clone_size: few
v_call: TRBV5-1
cdr3_nt: TGCGCCAGCAGCTTCCGGGAGGCCGCGACAGATACGCAGTATTTT
cdr3_aa: CASSFREAATDTQYF

d_call: NA
j_call: TRBJ2-1
clone_size: few
v_call: TRBV14
cdr3_nt: TGTGCCAGCAGCCATCTTTTTCTCTCTGCCTACAATGAGCAGTTCTTC
cdr3_aa: CASSHLFLSAYNEQFF

d_call: NA
j_call: TRBJ2-7
clone_size: few
v_call: TRBV30
cdr3_nt: TGTGCTCGAGGTGGTTTTCTCTCCGAGCAGTACTTC
cdr3_aa: CARGGFLSEQYF

d_call: NA
j_call: TRBJ2-3
clone_size: NA
v_call: TRBV4-1
cdr3_nt: TGCGCCAGCAGCCCCCCACGGTCGAGCGGCACAGATACGCAGTATTTT
cdr3_aa: CASSPPRSSGTDTQYF

d_call: NA
j_call: TRBJ2-1
clone_size: few
v_call: TRBV7-3
cdr3_nt: TGTGCCAGCAGCTTAGGTGGTGAGCAGTTCTTC
cdr3_aa: CASSLGGEQFF

d_call: NA
j_call: TRBJ2-7
clone_size: few
v_call: TRBV21-1
cdr3_nt: TGTGCCAGCAGCACCGACGAGCAGTACTTC
cdr3_aa: CASSTDEQYF

d_call: TRBD1
j_call: TRBJ1-5
clone_size: NA
v_call: TRBV5-6
cdr3_nt: TGTGCCAGCAGCCGAGGACAGGGGGTCGGTCAGCCCCAGCATTTT
cdr3_aa: CASSRGQGVGQPQHF

d_call: NA
j_call: TRBJ1-1
clone_size: NA
v_call: TRBV4-1
cdr3_nt: TGCGCCAGCAGCCTTGGGGAGAAAGTAAACACTGAAGCTTTCTTT
cdr3_aa: CASSLGEKVNTEAFF

d_call: NA
j_call: TRBJ1-2
clone_size: NA
v_call: TRBV7-9
cdr3_nt: TGTGCCAGCAGCTTGGAATCAGGGGACCCCCTATCTGGCTACACCTTC
cdr3_aa: CASSLESGDPLSGYTF

d_call: TRBD1
j_call: TRBJ1-4
clone_size: NA
v_call: TRBV9
cdr3_nt: TGTGCCAGCAGCGGATCGACAGGGGGGTCTGAAAAACTGTTTTTT
cdr3_aa: CASSGSTGGSEKLFF

d_call: TRBD1
j_call: TRBJ1-3
clone_size: few
v_call: TRBV9
cdr3_nt: TGTGCCAGCAGCGTAAGCCCGGGACAGGGAAACACCATATATTTT
cdr3_aa: CASSVSPGQGNTIYF